The 6 T cell receptor beta chains in this list originate from one sample, sequenced in a study of blood T cell repertoires in COVID-19. Method: immunoSEQ multiplex PCR; TCRdb's copy keeps in-frame clones and lacks some. The sample carries around 310,000 clones, 75% to 95% recorded once. Source material: peripheral blood. The receptors come from a woman aged 30 to 39 with COVID-19, enrolled during active disease.

This clone has a single count. The rearrangement uses TRBV19 and TRBJ1-5; D unclear. In germline, CDR1 is LNHDA, CDR2 SQIVND (reference sequence). This CDR3 has 14 residues. V lost 1 base to trimming and J lost 6 bases, with 10 bases between them. The CDR3 sequence is CASSIGSLFQPQHF. CDR3 in DNA: TGTGCCAGTAGTATAGGGTCCCTATTTCAGCCCCAGCATTTT.

The chain recombines TRBV11-2 with TRBJ1-3; weak D call: TRBD1 (5 bases). The CDR3 is 14 amino acids. V was pared by 2 bases and J by 4 bases, with 9 bases between. The germline gives CDR1 SGHAT, CDR2 FQNNGV. CDR3 loop: CASSLWTYGNTIYF. CDR3 nucleotides: TGTGCCAGCAGCTTATGGACATACGGAAACACCATATATTTT.

The chain carries TRBV28 and TRBJ1-3; no clear D. Germline V gene lookup returns CDR1 MDHEN and CDR2 SYDVKM. The CDR3 consists of 15 residues. The V end lost 1 base, the J end lost 0 bases, and 7 bases lay between the germline ends. In DNA form, the CDR3 reads TGTGCCAGCAGTTTATTTACAATCTCTGGAAACACCATATATTTT. This codes for CASSLFTISGNTIYF.

The V gene is TRBV5-6, the J gene TRBJ2-7, with 8 bases that match TRBD2. Germline V gene sequence: CDR1 SGHDT, CDR2 YYEEEE. After removal of 4 bases from V and 8 bases from J, the junction contained 11 bases not matched to a gene. The CDR3 is 14 amino acids. The CDR3 region has the DNA TGTGCCAGCAGCGCGGAGGGACTAGTGGTTAAGCAGTACTTC. Residues: CASSAEGLVVKQYF.

This sequence joins TRBV4-1 and TRBJ1-1; 8 nucleotides align to TRBD1. The CDR3 covers 15 residues. Germline loops: CDR1 MGHRA, CDR2 YSYEKL. The junction had 12 bases not matched to a gene; V was cut back by 1 base and J by 11 bases. CDR3 in DNA: TGCGCCAGCAGCCAAGTACCTCAGGGGGCGGTTGGGGCTTTCTTT. Amino acids: CASSQVPQGAVGAFF.

This rearrangement joins TRBV30 to TRBJ2-1; D might be TRBD2 (5 bases). This CDR3 has 12 amino acids. The V and J ends lost 1 base and 9 bases respectively, with 10 bases between them. The germline gives CDR1 GTSNPN, CDR2 SVGIG (reference sequence). The CDR3 nucleotides read TGTGCCTGGAGTGAAACTAGGAGTGAGCAGTTCTTC. Translation: CAWSETRSEQFF.